This T cell receptor beta chain was recovered during a study of shared clonotypes between healthy human individuals. General study points: Incompleteness in sorted-subset sequencing, despite large depth, was shown by rarefaction.

Some clones are missing from TCRdb's copy, which holds only in-frame ones; the method was immunoSEQ multiplex PCR. The data show over 2,000,000 clones, with roughly 93% seen just once and around 1.8% held by the top ten. Regarding this clone: What it recognizes is unknown.

The CDR3 length is 15 residues. Germline V lookup: CDR1 MGHRA, CDR2 YSYEKL. J gave up 2 bases and V 1 base, and 5 bases lay outside the gene matches. Terminally differentiated effector memory CD45RA+ cells were excluded by CCR7 positive selection of CD45RO-negative cells. The sequenced material came from naive CD8+ T cells from PBMCs. This chain links TRBV4-1 with TRBJ2-7; 7 nucleotides match TRBD1. The receptor's source is a man between 18 and 35 years old in good health. Some clones in this sample may be carry-over from other donors' samples. CDR3 sequence (DNA): TGCGCCAGCAGCCAAGGGGGACAGCTTACCTACGAGCAGTACTTC. It yields the protein CASSQGGQLTYEQYF.